Below, 14 T cell receptor beta chains from the same sample are listed, as sequenced in a study of human CD8 memory T cell subsets. TCR beta was sequenced from UMI-tagged 5' RACE libraries. TCRdb reanalyzed the 5' RACE reads, giving one entry per CDR3 protein sequence and no DNA. The repertoire table contains some 11,000 distinct CDR3 sequences. Sequenced: CD8+ T cells from PBMCs. The origin of the receptors is a human donor in good health.

CDR3 region: CASSLGARRNTIYF. The rearrangement uses TRBV5-6 and TRBJ1-3. The CDR3 has 14 amino acids. The germline gives CDR1 SGHDT, CDR2 YYEEEE. Together with reference TRBV5-6 and TRBJ1-3, the CDR3 gives the full variable domain: DAGVTQSPTHLIKTRGQQVTLRCSPKSGHDTVSWYQQALGQGPQFIFQYYEEEERQRGNFPDRFSGHQFPNYSSELNVNALLLGDSALYLCASSLGARRNTIYFGEGSWLTVV.

The chain uses TRBV29-1 and TRBJ2-7; lacking DNA, the TRBD1 call made by TCRdb goes unchecked. This CDR3 has 13 amino acids. Germline V CDR1 and CDR2: SQVTM, ANQGSEA. CDR3 sequence reads: CSVDEQGPYEQYF.

This sequence joins TRBV19 and TRBJ2-1; TCRdb returns TRBD1, unconfirmable since there is no DNA. Germline CDR1 is LNHDA and CDR2 is SQIVND (reference sequence). The CDR3 is 14 amino acids. CDR3 loop: CASSIPGDSNEQFF.

The chain links TRBV28 to TRBJ2-7. From germline, CDR1 is MDHEN and CDR2 SYDVKM. The CDR3 totals 14 residues. Here the CDR3 reads CASTPGGNFYEQYF.

The rearrangement links TRBV20-1 to TRBJ2-5. The CDR3 contains 13 residues. Germline CDR1 is DFQATT and CDR2 is SNEGSKA (reference sequence). CDR3 region: CSASGGHQETQYF.

The rearrangement joins TRBV5-6 to TRBJ2-1. This CDR3 comprises 12 residues. Germline lookup yields CDR1 SGHDT and CDR2 YYEEEE. CDR3: CASSLIVDEQFF.

The J gene is TRBJ2-3, the V gene TRBV29-1; as DNA is missing, the TRBD1 call by TCRdb cannot be tested. The CDR3 is 13 residues long. CDR1 is SQVTM, CDR2 ANQGSEA, per germline. This CDR3 is CSPRVQGTDTQYF.

The genes are TRBV20-1 and TRBJ2-3; the TRBD1 assignment by TCRdb is unverifiable without DNA. Germline CDR1 reads DFQATT; CDR2 reads SNEGSKA (reference sequence). The CDR3 has 15 residues. CDR3 region: CSARDPVGGTDTQYF.

This clonotype counts as medium-sized by frequency. The V and J genes are TRBV11-2 and TRBJ2-3; lacking DNA, the TRBD2 call made by TCRdb goes unchecked. The length of the CDR3 is 17 residues. From germline, CDR1 is SGHAT and CDR2 FQNNGV. CDR3 residues: CASSEVGPSGMGDTQYF. Full variable domain (rest looked up from reference TRBV11-2 and TRBJ2-3): EAGVAQSPRYKIIEKRQSVAFWCNPISGHATLYWYQQILGQGPKLLIQFQNNGVVDDSQLPKDRFSAERLKGVDSTLKIQPAKLEDSAVYLCASSEVGPSGMGDTQYFGPGTRLTVL.

The chain employs TRBV10-2 and TRBJ2-5; the D call of TRBD1 rests on TCRdb alone, since no DNA is present to check it. This CDR3 comprises 15 residues. Germline-derived CDR1 and CDR2 are WSHSY and SAAADI. Here the CDR3 reads CASSESWGQPETQYF.

This clonotype is deemed medium-sized (0.01 to 0.1%) by its frequency. This chain joins TRBV27 and TRBJ2-7; TCRdb names TRBD1, which stays unverified in the absence of DNA. The CDR3 runs to 15 residues. Per germline, CDR1 MNHEY and CDR2 SMNVEV (reference sequence). CDR3 sequence: CASRTQGVGSYEQYF.

The rearrangement joins TRBV12-3 or TRBV12-4 to TRBJ1-5. The CDR3 is made up of 14 amino acids. The CDR3 loop reads CASSSIHSNQPQHF.

The genes are TRBV7-9 and TRBJ2-7; TCRdb proposes TRBD2, but this gene call is untestable without DNA. The CDR3 totals 14 residues. Per germline, CDR1 SEHNR and CDR2 FQNEAQ (reference sequence). Here the CDR3 reads CASSSDSGDYEQYF.

The chain employs TRBV5-6 and TRBJ1-4. This CDR3 comprises 13 residues. The germline gives CDR1 SGHDT, CDR2 YYEEEE. The CDR3 sequence is CASSLGPSLKLFF.